The 28 T cell receptor beta chains reported below all come from one sample, sequenced in a study of cytomegalovirus exposure and HLA in healthy donors. The PCR employed 60 Vbeta primers together with 13 Jbeta primers. The data were produced by immunoSEQ multiplex PCR, yet TCRdb's version contains in-frame clones alone and is incomplete. This sample has about 160,000 clones, with around four fifths found just once. The specimen sequenced was PBMCs. All receptors come from a woman aged 50 to 65 in good health and CMV-seronegative.

The J gene is TRBJ1-1, the V gene TRBV5-4; D perhaps matches TRBD1 (5 bases). Deletions cut 3 bases from V and 4 bases from J, with 10 bases between. The CDR3 is made up of 13 amino acids. Germline-derived CDR1 and CDR2 are SGHNT and YYREEE (reference sequence). This chain's CDR3 is CASSWGEGTEAFF. In DNA form, the CDR3 reads TGTGCCAGCAGCTGGGGGGAGGGCACTGAAGCTTTCTTT. The full variable domain, rest sourced from reference TRBV5-4 and TRBJ1-1, is ETGVTQSPTHLIKTRGQQVTLRCSSQSGHNTVSWYQQALGQGPQFIFQYYREEENGRGNFPPRFSGLQFPNYSSELNVNALELDDSALYLCASSWGEGTEAFFGQGTRLTVV.

This clone appeared a few times. V is TRBV10-3 and J is TRBJ1-2, with D tentatively TRBD1 (6 bases). With 7 bases removed from V and 8 bases from J, the gap between germline ends came to 20 bases. This CDR3 is built from 14 residues. Germline V lookup: CDR1 ENHRY, CDR2 SYGVKD. CDR3 loop: CAITEPPGERGYTF. The CDR3 DNA is TGTGCCATCACCGAACCCCCAGGGGAAAGGGGCTACACCTTC.

The V gene is TRBV27, the J gene TRBJ2-1; 8 positions match TRBD2. The CDR3 sequence is 17 residues long. Germline V lookup: CDR1 MNHEY, CDR2 SMNVEV (reference sequence). The V gene end was trimmed by 2 bases and the J gene end by 2 bases; junction bases not matched to a gene: 8. CDR3 nucleotide sequence: TGTGCCAGCAGTTTAGGGCCCCCCGGGGGGGCCTACAATGAGCAGTTCTTC. It yields the protein CASSLGPPGGAYNEQFF.

The rearrangement uses TRBV14 and TRBJ2-6; no firm D call. V lost 2 bases and J lost 3, with 17 bases in between. The CDR3 runs to 18 residues. CDR1 and CDR2 from the germline V gene are SGHDN and FVKESK. CDR3 bases: TGTGCCAGCAGCCAATATCGATACGTGTCGGGTGGGGCCAACGTCCTGACTTTC. It yields the protein CASSQYRYVSGGANVLTF.

The V call is TRBV5-4, the J call TRBJ2-7, with a possible D match to TRBD2 (5 bases). CDR1 and CDR2 from the germline V gene are SGHNT and YYREEE (reference sequence). V was shortened by 2 bases and J by 7 bases, with 19 bases between the two germline ends. The CDR3 totals 15 residues. The chain's CDR3 is CASSLQKGPSGEQYF. The CDR3 bases are TGTGCCAGCAGCTTACAAAAAGGGCCCTCGGGAGAGCAGTACTTC. Combining the CDR3 with reference TRBV5-4 and TRBJ2-7 gives the whole variable domain ETGVTQSPTHLIKTRGQQVTLRCSSQSGHNTVSWYQQALGQGPQFIFQYYREEENGRGNFPPRFSGLQFPNYSSELNVNALELDDSALYLCASSLQKGPSGEQYFGPGTRLTVT.

The chain carries TRBV7-9 and TRBJ2-7; D is unresolved. V lost 5 bases to trimming and J lost 2 bases, with 13 bases between them. The CDR3 totals 14 residues. Germline CDR1 reads SEHNR; CDR2 reads FQNEAQ (reference sequence). CDR3 region: CASSPVTKPYEQYF. The CDR3 nucleotides read TGTGCCAGCAGCCCAGTCACCAAACCCTACGAGCAGTACTTC.

As for this clone: Other DNA sequences from this sample encode an identical CDR3 as well. The chain links TRBV12-5 to TRBJ2-2, with no clear D. Germline V gene lookup returns CDR1 LGHNT and CDR2 FRNRAP. CDR3 length equals 12 residues. V gave up 6 bases and J gave up 5 bases, with 7 bases separating them. CDR3 in DNA: TGTGCTAGTGGCCCCCGGACCGGGGAGCTGTTTTTT. Its translation is CASGPRTGELFF.

The chain is built from TRBV5-8 and TRBJ2-7, with unresolved D. Per the germline V gene, CDR1 is SGHTS and CDR2 is YDEGEE. This CDR3 spans 14 amino acids. V lost 0 bases to trimming and J lost 1 base, with 8 bases between them. CDR3 protein: CASSLAVRSYEQYF. The CDR3 bases are TGTGCCAGCAGCTTGGCCGTCAGGTCCTACGAGCAGTACTTC.

The CDR3 protein is CASSYEESGANVLTF. CDR3 nucleotides: TGTGCCAGCAGTTACGAGGAATCTGGGGCCAACGTCCTGACTTTC. V usage is TRBV6-5 and J usage is TRBJ2-6; no reliable D call. Trimming removed 2 bases at V and 1 base at J, with 6 bases between. The CDR3 runs 15 residues. In germline, CDR1 is MNHEY, CDR2 SVGAGI.

J is TRBJ2-1 and V is TRBV11-2, with D maybe TRBD2 (5 bases). CDR1 is SGHAT and CDR2 is FQNNGV in the germline V gene. V was trimmed by 0 bases and J by 2 bases, leaving 8 bases between them. This CDR3 region has 15 residues. CDR3 loop: CASSLDRLTYNEQFF. CDR3 in DNA: TGTGCCAGCAGCTTAGATAGACTAACCTACAATGAGCAGTTCTTC.

This clone showed up just once. The chain couples TRBV5-4 to TRBJ2-5; TRBD1 agrees at 8 bases. With 3 bases clipped from V and 5 bases from J, the junction kept 9 bases outside the gene matches. The length of the CDR3 is 15 residues. CDR1 and CDR2 from the germline V gene are SGHNT and YYREEE (reference sequence). The CDR3 sequence: CASSSTDRGWETQYF. The CDR3 DNA reads TGTGCCAGCAGCTCCACAGACAGGGGTTGGGAGACCCAGTACTTC.

This rearrangement joins TRBV28 to TRBJ1-6, with 9 positions matching TRBD1. J was trimmed by 8 bases and V by 6 bases; bases with no gene match: 8. Looked up from germline, CDR1 is MDHEN and CDR2 is SYDVKM. This CDR3 has 15 amino acids. CDR3 protein: CASRPRDRDYSPLHF. The CDR3 coding sequence is TGTGCCAGCAGGCCTCGGGACAGGGATTATTCACCCCTCCACTTT.

The rearrangement joins TRBV27 to TRBJ1-1, with TRBD1 matching 12 bases. The germline V gene encodes CDR1 MNHEY and CDR2 SMNVEV (reference sequence). The CDR3 loop spans 19 amino acids. V dropped 5 bases and J dropped 0; count of bases not matched to a gene: 13. This CDR3 reads CASSPNSGTGGFMNTEAFF. The CDR3 nucleotides are TGTGCCAGCAGTCCGAACTCAGGGACAGGGGGCTTTATGAACACTGAAGCTTTCTTT.

The chain combines TRBV7-2 with TRBJ1-2; 8 bases align to TRBD1. Germline CDR1 is SGHTA and CDR2 is FQGNSA. This CDR3 comprises 14 residues. With 3 bases clipped from V and 3 bases from J, the junction kept 3 bases outside the gene matches. The chain's CDR3 is CASSFHRGDYGYTF. CDR3 coding DNA: TGTGCCAGCAGCTTTCACAGGGGGGACTATGGCTACACCTTC.

V and J are TRBV7-2 and TRBJ2-5; D might be TRBD1 (5 bases). With 5 bases removed from V and 2 bases from J, the gap between germline ends came to 9 bases. CDR3 size: 13 residues. Germline-derived CDR1 and CDR2 are SGHTA and FQGNSA. CDR3 DNA: TGTGCCAGCAGCAGGGGAAGTCAAGAGACCCAGTACTTC. Its protein product is CASSRGSQETQYF.

V and J are TRBV2 and TRBJ1-5; 9 positions agree with TRBD1. V lost 6 bases and J lost 1; bases outside the gene matches: 13. Germline-derived CDR1 and CDR2 are SNHLY and FYNNEI. The CDR3 has 18 amino acids. The CDR3 protein is CASRVTLTGGMSNQPQHF. The CDR3 nucleotides read TGTGCCAGCAGAGTTACGTTGACAGGGGGAATGAGCAATCAGCCCCAGCATTTT.

The chain recombines TRBV11-2 with TRBJ2-7, with no clear D. Germline V lookup: CDR1 SGHAT, CDR2 FQNNGV. Trimming took 4 bases from V and 2 from J, leaving 6 bases between them. The CDR3 sequence is 12 residues long. CDR3 in DNA: TGTGCCAGCAGCTCAGTCACCTACGAGCAGTACTTC. Translation: CASSSVTYEQYF. Using reference TRBV11-2 and TRBJ2-7 for the parts outside the CDR3, the full variable domain is EAGVAQSPRYKIIEKRQSVAFWCNPISGHATLYWYQQILGQGPKLLIQFQNNGVVDDSQLPKDRFSAERLKGVDSTLKIQPAKLEDSAVYLCASSSVTYEQYFGPGTRLTVT.

The chain uses TRBV6-6 and TRBJ2-7; unclear D gene. Germline lookup yields CDR1 MNHNY and CDR2 SVGAGI (reference sequence). The CDR3 length is 11 residues. The V and J ends lost 4 bases and 6 bases respectively, with 7 bases between them. The CDR3 is CASSSLREQYF. The CDR3 DNA reads as TGTGCCAGCAGTTCGCTGCGCGAGCAGTACTTC.

The rearrangement links TRBV30 to TRBJ1-4; the D is unclear. The CDR3 totals 15 residues. The germline V gene encodes CDR1 GTSNPN and CDR2 SVGIG (reference sequence). Trimming shortened V by 3 bases and J by 3 bases, and 14 bases separated the two germline ends. The CDR3 DNA reads TGTGCCTGGAGGTCCCTCCGAGCCTCTAATGAAAAACTGTTTTTT. Translated, it gives CAWRSLRASNEKLFF.

This clone was found once. The chain carries TRBV2 and TRBJ1-1; 7 bases are shared with TRBD1. Germline CDR1 and CDR2: SNHLY and FYNNEI. J was trimmed by 0 bases and V by 6 bases; bases with no gene match: 4. The CDR3 loop spans 14 amino acids. The CDR3 DNA reads TGTGCCAGCAGGGGGACAGCAATGAACACTGAAGCTTTCTTT. It encodes CASRGTAMNTEAFF.

The rearrangement links TRBV28 to TRBJ1-3; D is ambiguous. The germline V and J ends were trimmed by 7 bases and 3 bases, with 10 bases remaining between them. CDR3 length equals 13 residues. The germline V gene encodes CDR1 MDHEN and CDR2 SYDVKM. The CDR3 spells CASMNWSGNTIYF. CDR3 DNA sequence: TGTGCCAGCATGAATTGGAGTGGAAACACCATATATTTT.

This chain links TRBV11-2 with TRBJ2-1; 7 positions agree with TRBD1. Per germline, CDR1 SGHAT and CDR2 FQNNGV. CDR3 length equals 12 residues. V shed 5 bases, J shed 13 bases, and the junction held 8 bases outside the gene matches. CDR3 in DNA: TGTGCCAGCAGCCTTGACAGGGCCCTACAGTTCTTC. Encoded protein: CASSLDRALQFF.

The sample holds a few counts of this clone. V gene TRBV7-2 combines with J gene TRBJ1-4; weak D call: TRBD1 (5 bases). The CDR3 runs 13 residues. Trimming removed 5 bases at V and 11 bases at J, with 15 bases between. CDR1 SGHTA and CDR2 FQGNSA come from the germline V gene. The CDR3 bases are TGTGCCAGCAGCCCCATGCCGGACATGAAACTGTTTTTT. It yields the protein CASSPMPDMKLFF.

The chain uses TRBV5-1 and TRBJ2-7, with TRBD1 matching over 9 bases. CDR1 is SGHRS and CDR2 is YFSETQ in the germline V gene. V dropped 0 bases and J dropped 5; count of bases not matched to a gene: 6. The CDR3 is 15 amino acids. The DNA for the CDR3 is TGCGCCAGCAGCTTGGAACAGGGGGCTATCGACGAGCAGTACTTC. Its translation is CASSLEQGAIDEQYF.

The count of this clone is one. The gene calls are TRBV29-1 and TRBJ2-5, with TRBD2 identical over 9 bases. The V and J ends lost 3 bases and 5 bases, in that order; junction bases with no gene match: 7. The CDR3 runs 14 residues. Germline assignment: CDR1 SQVTM and CDR2 ANQGSEA. The CDR3 region is CSVEGGGARETQYF. Here the CDR3 DNA reads TGCAGCGTTGAGGGCGGGGGGGCACGGGAGACCCAGTACTTC.

The V and J genes are TRBV28 and TRBJ2-1; 13 bases are shared with TRBD2. The ends lost 8 bases at V and 5 bases at J; junction bases unmatched: 3. The CDR3 totals 14 residues. The germline CDR1 and CDR2 sequences are MDHEN and SYDVKM. The CDR3 here is CASHGTSGNNEQFF. For the CDR3, the DNA is TGTGCCAGCCACGGGACTAGCGGGAACAATGAGCAGTTCTTC.

This clone appeared a few times. V and J are TRBV19 and TRBJ1-5; D unclear. The CDR3 sequence is 14 residues long. V was pared by 3 bases and J by 3 bases, with 9 bases between. Germline values: CDR1 LNHDA, CDR2 SQIVND (reference sequence). CDR3 nucleotides: TGTGCCAGTAGTATTTTGTCCCTCAATCAGCCCCAGCATTTT. Protein: CASSILSLNQPQHF.

This clone was counted between two and nine times. The rearrangement joins TRBV5-1 to TRBJ2-2, with no clear D. Germline V gives CDR1 SGHRS, CDR2 YFSETQ. V dropped 3 bases and J dropped 4 bases, with 13 bases sitting between them. The CDR3 spans 15 residues. As DNA, the CDR3 is TGCGCCAGCAGCTACCTTCGATCGGGCACCGGGGAGCTGTTTTTT. This encodes CASSYLRSGTGELFF.